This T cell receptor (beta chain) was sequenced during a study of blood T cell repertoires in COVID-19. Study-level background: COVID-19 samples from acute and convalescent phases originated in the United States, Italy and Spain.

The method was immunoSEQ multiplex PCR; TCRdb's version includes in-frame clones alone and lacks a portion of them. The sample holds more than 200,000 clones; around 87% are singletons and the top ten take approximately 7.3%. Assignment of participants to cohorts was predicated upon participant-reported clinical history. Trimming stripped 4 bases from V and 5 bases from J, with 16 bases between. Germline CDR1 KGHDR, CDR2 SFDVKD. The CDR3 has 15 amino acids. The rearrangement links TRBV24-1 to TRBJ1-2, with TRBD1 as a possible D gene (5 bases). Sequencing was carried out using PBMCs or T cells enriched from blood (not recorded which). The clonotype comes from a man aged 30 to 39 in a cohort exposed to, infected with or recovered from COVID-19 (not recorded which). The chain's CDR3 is CATSDWGEVGYGYTF. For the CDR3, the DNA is TGTGCCACCAGTGACTGGGGCGAGGTTGGATATGGCTACACCTTC.